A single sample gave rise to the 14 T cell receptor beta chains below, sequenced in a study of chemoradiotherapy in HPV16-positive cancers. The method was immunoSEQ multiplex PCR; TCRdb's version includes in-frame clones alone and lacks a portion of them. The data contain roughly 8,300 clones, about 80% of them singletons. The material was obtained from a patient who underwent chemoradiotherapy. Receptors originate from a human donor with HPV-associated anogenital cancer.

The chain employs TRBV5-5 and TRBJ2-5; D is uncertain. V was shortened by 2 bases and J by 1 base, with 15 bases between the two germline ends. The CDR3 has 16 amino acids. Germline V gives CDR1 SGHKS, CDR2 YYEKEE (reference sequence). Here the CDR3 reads CASSLGFRIRQETQYF. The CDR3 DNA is TGTGCCAGCAGCTTAGGTTTTAGGATTCGCCAAGAGACCCAGTACTTC.

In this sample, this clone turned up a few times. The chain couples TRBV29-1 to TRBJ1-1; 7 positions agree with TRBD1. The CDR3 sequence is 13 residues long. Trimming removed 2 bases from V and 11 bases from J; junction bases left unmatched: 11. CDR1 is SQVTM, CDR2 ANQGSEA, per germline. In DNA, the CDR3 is TGCAGCGTTGAAAAACCCGGCAGGGGGACGGCTTTCTTT. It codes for CSVEKPGRGTAFF.

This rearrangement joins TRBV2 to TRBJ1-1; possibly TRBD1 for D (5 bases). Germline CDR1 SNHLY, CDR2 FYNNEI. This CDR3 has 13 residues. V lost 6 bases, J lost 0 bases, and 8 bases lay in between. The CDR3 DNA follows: TGTGCCAGCAGCAGGGACTTGAACACTGAAGCTTTCTTT. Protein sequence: CASSRDLNTEAFF.

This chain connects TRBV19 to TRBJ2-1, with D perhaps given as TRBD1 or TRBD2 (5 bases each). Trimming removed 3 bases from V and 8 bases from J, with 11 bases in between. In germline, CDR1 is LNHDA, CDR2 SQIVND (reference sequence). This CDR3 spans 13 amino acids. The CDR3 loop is CASSISGRDEQFF. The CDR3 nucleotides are TGTGCCAGTAGTATCTCGGGACGGGATGAGCAGTTCTTC.

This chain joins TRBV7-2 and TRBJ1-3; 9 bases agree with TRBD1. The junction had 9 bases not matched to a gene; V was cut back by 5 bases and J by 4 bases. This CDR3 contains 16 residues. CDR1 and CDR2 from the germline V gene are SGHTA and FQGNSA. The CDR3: CASSEAPGTGGNTIYF. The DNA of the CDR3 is TGTGCCAGCAGCGAAGCTCCTGGGACAGGGGGAAACACCATATATTTT.

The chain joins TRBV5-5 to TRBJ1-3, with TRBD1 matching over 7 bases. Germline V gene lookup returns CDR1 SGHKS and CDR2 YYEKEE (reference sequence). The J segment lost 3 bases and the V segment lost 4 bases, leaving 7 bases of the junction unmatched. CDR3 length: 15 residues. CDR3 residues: CASSLKTGIGNTIYF. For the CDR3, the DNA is TGTGCCAGCAGCCTAAAGACAGGGATTGGAAACACCATATATTTT.

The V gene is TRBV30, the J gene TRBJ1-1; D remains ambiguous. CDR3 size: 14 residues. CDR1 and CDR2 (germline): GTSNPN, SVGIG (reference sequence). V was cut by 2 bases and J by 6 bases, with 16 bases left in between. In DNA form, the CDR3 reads TGTGCCTGGAGTAGCGGGAGGTTGGTGCCTGAAGCTTTCTTT. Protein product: CAWSSGRLVPEAFF.

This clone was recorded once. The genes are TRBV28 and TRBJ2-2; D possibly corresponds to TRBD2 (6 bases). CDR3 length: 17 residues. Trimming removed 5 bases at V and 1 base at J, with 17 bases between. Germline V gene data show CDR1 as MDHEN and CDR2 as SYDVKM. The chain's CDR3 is CASSTPSGRGNTGELFF. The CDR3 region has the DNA TGTGCCAGCAGTACACCGTCCGGGCGGGGGAACACCGGGGAGCTGTTTTTT.

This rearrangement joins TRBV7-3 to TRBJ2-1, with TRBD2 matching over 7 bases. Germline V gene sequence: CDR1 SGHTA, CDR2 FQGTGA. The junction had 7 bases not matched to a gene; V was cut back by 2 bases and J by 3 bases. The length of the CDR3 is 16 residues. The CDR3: CASSLEAGWIYNEQFF. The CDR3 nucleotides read TGTGCCAGCAGCTTAGAAGCGGGGTGGATCTACAATGAGCAGTTCTTC.

CDR3 nucleotide sequence: TGCAGCGTTGAAGATCTTCATACTAGCGGGAGGGCCCTTCAATACGAGCAGTACTTC. Its protein product is CSVEDLHTSGRALQYEQYF. This sequence joins TRBV29-1 and TRBJ2-7, with TRBD2 matching over 13 bases. Germline V gene sequence: CDR1 SQVTM, CDR2 ANQGSEA. The CDR3 has 19 residues. Unmatched junction bases numbered 15, after V lost 0 bases and J lost 4 bases.

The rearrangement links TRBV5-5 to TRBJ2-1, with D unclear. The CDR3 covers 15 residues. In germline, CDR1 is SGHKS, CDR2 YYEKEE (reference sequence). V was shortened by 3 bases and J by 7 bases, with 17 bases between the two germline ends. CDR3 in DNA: TGTGCCAGCAGCTCCCCATCCGTGGGTCTAAATGAGCAGTTCTTC. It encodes CASSSPSVGLNEQFF.

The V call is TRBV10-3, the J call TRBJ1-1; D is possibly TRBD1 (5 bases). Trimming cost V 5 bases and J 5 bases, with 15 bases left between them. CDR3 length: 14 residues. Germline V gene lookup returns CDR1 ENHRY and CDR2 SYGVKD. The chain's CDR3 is CAISLGAGRTEAFF. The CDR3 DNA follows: TGTGCCATCAGTCTCGGCGCGGGGCGAACTGAAGCTTTCTTT.

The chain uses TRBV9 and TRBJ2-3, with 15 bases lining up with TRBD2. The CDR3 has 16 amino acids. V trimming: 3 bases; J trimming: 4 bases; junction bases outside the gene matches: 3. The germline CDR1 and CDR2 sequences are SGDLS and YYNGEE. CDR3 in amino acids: CASSEGLAGGSDTQYF. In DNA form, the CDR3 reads TGTGCCAGCAGCGAGGGACTAGCGGGGGGCTCAGATACGCAGTATTTT.

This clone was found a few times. The CDR3 DNA is TGTGCCAGCAAAGGGACTAGCGGGACCAAGGGCGAGCAGTACTTC. It encodes CASKGTSGTKGEQYF. J is TRBJ2-7 and V is TRBV6-1; TRBD2 matches 13 bases. Looked up from germline, CDR1 is MNHNS and CDR2 is SASEGT. V trimming: 7 bases; J trimming: 6 bases; junction bases outside the gene matches: 9. This CDR3 contains 15 residues.